This entry describes one T cell receptor beta chain. Its specificity is unknown. The protocol was immunoSEQ multiplex PCR, while the TCRdb copy is restricted to in-frame clones and leaves out a portion. The table includes about 12,000 clones, about 25% detected once. Germline V gives CDR1 MDHEN, CDR2 SYDVKM. The ends lost 1 base at V and 2 bases at J; junction bases unmatched: 10. The CDR3 loop spans 18 amino acids. This sample was included in a study of sequential checkpoint blockade in melanoma. As for the study in general: Patients were randomized 1:1 to nivolumab-then-ipilimumab or ipilimumab-then-nivolumab first-line. Both treatment sequences were followed by maintenance nivolumab. General study points: Response in arm A was associated with pretreatment TIL clonality. Mutational load did not correlate with tumor T-cell fraction or clonality.

The treatment here: randomized to nivolumab then ipilimumab (arm A) or the reverse (arm B). The sample consisted of tumor tissue (inferred from file names), taken from a patient given nivolumab and ipilimumab in sequence. The source of this sequence is a human donor with melanoma. This rearrangement joins TRBV28 to TRBJ2-1, with 8 bases identical to TRBD2. CDR3 nucleotide sequence: TGTGCCAGCAGTTTATTCCCTGGACCCGGGGGGGCCTACAATGAGCAGTTCTTC. This gives the protein CASSLFPGPGGAYNEQFF.